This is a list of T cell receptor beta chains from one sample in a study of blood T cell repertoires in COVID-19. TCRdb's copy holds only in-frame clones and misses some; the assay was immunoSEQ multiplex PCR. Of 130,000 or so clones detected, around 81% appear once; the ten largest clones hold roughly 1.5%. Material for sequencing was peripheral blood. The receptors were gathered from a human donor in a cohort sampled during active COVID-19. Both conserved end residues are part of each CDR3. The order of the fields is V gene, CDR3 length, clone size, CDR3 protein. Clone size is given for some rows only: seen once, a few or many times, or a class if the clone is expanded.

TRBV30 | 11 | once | CAWSPDSPLHF
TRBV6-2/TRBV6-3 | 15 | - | CASSYAGQFNYGYTF
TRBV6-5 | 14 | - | CASSPSGNTDTQYF
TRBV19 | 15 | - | CASSMVGTANEKLFF
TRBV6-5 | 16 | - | CASSSLAGGIQETQYF
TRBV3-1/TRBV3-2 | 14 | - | CASSQQQGYNEQFF
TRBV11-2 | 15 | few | CASSLDAGAVDTQYF
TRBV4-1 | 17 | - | CASSQDRTGLSNQPQHF
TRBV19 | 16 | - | CASSIPGQDSRSEQFF
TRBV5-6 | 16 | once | CASSPLAGVGDNEQFF
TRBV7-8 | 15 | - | CASSFGRAEGNTIYF
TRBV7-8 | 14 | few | CASSKGQQNTEAFF
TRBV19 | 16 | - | CASLKAGENGANVLTF
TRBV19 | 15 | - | CASSGTPAGTGELFF
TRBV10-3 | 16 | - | CAISDYRGFTPSEQFF
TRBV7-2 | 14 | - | CASSYSGRGETQYF
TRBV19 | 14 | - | CASSTRWGDQPQHF
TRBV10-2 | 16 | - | CASSVTSGSLGDTQYF
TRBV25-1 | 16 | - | CASSQGLAGEVDTQYF
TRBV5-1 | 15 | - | CASFALAGASDEQFF
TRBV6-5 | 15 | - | CASILLAGGTHEQFF
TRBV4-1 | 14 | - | CASSQVVELYGYTF